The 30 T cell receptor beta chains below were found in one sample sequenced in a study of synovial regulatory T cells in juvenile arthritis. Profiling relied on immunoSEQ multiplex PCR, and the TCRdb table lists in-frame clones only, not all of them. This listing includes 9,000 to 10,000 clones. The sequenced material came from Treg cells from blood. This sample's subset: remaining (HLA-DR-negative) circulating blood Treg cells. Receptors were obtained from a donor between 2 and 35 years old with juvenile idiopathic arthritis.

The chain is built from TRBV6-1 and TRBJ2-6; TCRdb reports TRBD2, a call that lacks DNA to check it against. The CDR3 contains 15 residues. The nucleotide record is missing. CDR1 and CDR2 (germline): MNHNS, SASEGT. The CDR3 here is CATPVAEVGANVLTF.

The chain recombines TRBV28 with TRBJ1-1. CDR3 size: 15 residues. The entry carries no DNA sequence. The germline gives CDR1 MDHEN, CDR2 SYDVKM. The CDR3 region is CASSLYRGAQLAAFF. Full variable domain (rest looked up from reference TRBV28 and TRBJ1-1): DVKVTQSSRYLVKRTGEKVFLECVQDMDHENMFWYRQDPGLGLRLIYFSYDVKMKEKGDIPEGYSVSREKKERFSLILESASTNQTSMYLCASSLYRGAQLAAFFGQGTRLTVV.

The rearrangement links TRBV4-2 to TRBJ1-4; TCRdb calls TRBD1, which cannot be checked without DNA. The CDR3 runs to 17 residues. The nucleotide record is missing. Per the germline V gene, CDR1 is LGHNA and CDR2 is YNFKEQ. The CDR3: CASSQTDRGRTNEKLFF.

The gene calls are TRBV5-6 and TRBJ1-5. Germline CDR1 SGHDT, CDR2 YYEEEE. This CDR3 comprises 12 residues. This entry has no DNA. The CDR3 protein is CASSRGDQPQHF. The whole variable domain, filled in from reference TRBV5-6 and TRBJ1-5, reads DAGVTQSPTHLIKTRGQQVTLRCSPKSGHDTVSWYQQALGQGPQFIFQYYEEEERQRGNFPDRFSGHQFPNYSSELNVNALLLGDSALYLCASSRGDQPQHFGDGTRLSIL.

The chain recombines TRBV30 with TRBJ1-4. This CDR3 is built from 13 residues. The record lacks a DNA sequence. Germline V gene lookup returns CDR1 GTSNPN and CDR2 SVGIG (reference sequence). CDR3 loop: CAWSVVGGRELFF.

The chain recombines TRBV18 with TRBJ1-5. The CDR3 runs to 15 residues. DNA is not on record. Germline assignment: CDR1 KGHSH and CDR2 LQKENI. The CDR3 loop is CASSPGQGANQPQHF. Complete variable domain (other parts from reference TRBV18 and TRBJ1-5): NAGVMQNPRHLVRRRGQEARLRCSPMKGHSHVYWYRQLPEEGLKFMVYLQKENIIDESGMPKERFSAEFPKEGPSILRIQQVVRGDSAAYFCASSPGQGANQPQHFGDGTRLSIL.

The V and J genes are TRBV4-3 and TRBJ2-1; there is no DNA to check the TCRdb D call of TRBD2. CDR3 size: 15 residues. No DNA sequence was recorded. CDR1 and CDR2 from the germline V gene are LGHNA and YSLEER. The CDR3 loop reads CASSQESGTTNEQFF.

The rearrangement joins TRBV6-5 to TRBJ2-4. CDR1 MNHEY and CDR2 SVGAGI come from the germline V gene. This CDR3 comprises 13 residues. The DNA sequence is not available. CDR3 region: CASSPPSRNIQYF.

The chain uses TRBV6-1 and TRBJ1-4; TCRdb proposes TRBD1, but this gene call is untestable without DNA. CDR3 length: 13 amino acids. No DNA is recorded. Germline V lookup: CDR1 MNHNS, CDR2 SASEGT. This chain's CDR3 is CASTAQINEKLFF.

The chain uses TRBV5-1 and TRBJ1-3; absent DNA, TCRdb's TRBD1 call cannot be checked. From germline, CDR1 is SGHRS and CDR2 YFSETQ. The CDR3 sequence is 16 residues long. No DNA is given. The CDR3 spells CASSLWTGDAGNTIYF.

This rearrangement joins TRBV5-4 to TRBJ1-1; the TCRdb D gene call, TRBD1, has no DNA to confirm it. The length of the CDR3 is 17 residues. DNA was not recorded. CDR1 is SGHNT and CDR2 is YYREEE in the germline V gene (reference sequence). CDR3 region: CASSPGQGANLNTEAFF. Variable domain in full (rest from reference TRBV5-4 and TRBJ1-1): ETGVTQSPTHLIKTRGQQVTLRCSSQSGHNTVSWYQQALGQGPQFIFQYYREEENGRGNFPPRFSGLQFPNYSSELNVNALELDDSALYLCASSPGQGANLNTEAFFGQGTRLTVV.

The CDR3 loop reads CASSERRGREKLFF. The chain recombines TRBV10-2 with TRBJ1-4. The germline V gene has CDR1 WSHSY and CDR2 SAAADI. This CDR3 is 14 amino acids long. No DNA appears here.

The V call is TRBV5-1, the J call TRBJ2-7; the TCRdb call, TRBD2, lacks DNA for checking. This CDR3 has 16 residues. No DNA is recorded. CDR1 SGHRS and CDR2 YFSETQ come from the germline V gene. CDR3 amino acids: CASSLFPAGVPYEQYF.

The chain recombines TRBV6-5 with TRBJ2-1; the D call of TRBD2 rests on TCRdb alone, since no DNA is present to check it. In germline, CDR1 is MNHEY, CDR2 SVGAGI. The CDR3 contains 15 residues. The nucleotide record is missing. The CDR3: CASSFRLAGEGEQFF.

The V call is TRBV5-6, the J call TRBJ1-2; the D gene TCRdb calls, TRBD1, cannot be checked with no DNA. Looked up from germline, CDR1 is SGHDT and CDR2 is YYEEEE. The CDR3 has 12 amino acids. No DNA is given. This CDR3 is CASRTGGYGYTF.

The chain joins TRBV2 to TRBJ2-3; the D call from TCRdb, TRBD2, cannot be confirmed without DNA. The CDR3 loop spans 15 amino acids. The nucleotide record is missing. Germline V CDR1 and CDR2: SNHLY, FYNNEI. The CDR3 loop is CASSEKGLAGDTQYF.

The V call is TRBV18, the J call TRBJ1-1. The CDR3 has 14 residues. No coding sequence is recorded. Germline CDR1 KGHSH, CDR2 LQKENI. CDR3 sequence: CASSAYPEGSEAFF. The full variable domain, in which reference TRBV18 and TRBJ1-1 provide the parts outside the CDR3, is NAGVMQNPRHLVRRRGQEARLRCSPMKGHSHVYWYRQLPEEGLKFMVYLQKENIIDESGMPKERFSAEFPKEGPSILRIQQVVRGDSAAYFCASSAYPEGSEAFFGQGTRLTVV.

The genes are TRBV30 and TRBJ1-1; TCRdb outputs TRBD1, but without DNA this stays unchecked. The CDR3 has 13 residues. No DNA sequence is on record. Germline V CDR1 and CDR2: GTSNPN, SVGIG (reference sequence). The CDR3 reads CAFLDRLNTEAFF.

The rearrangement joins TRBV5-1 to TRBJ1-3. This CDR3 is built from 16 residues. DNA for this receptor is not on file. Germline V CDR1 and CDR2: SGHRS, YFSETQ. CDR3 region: CASSLGGGSSGNTIYF.

CDR3 residues: CASSYPLGNSPLHF. The chain employs TRBV6-6 and TRBJ1-6. The CDR3 contains 14 residues. No DNA has been recorded. Germline CDR1 is MNHNY and CDR2 is SVGAGI (reference sequence).

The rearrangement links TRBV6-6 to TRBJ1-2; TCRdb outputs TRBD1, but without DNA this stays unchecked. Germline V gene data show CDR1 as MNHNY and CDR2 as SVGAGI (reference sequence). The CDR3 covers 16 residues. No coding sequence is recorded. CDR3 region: CASSYGAPPLGYGYTF.

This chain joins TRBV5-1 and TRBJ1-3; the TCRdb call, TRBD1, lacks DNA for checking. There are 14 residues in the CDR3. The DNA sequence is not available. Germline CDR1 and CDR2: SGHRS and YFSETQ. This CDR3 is CASSPSSGANTIYF.

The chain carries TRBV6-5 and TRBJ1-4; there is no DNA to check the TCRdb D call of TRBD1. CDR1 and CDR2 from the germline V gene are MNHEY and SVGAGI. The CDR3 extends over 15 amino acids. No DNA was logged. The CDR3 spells CASSQGGRSGEKLFF.

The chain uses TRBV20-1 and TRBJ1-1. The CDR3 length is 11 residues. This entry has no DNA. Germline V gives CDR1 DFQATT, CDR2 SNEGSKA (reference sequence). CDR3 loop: CSARSVTEAFF.

The CDR3 region is CASSATGGTEAFF. The rearrangement uses TRBV6-5 and TRBJ1-1. Germline CDR1 and CDR2: MNHEY and SVGAGI. CDR3 length equals 13 residues. Only the protein is available.

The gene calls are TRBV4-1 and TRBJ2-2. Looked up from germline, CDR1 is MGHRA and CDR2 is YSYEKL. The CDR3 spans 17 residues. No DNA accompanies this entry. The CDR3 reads CASSHFPGAQISRELFF.

The CDR3 region is CATSPGRRRSYEQYF. The chain has TRBV19 and TRBJ2-7; TCRdb selects TRBD2, and the lack of DNA leaves this call unchecked. CDR1 and CDR2 from the germline V gene are LNHDA and SQIVND (reference sequence). CDR3 length equals 15 residues. No DNA sequence was recorded.

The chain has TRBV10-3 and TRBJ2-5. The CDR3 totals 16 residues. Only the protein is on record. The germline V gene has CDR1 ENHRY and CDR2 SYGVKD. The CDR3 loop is CAISESGGRDQETQYF.

CDR3 residues: CATSSRPEAEAFF. The chain combines TRBV15 with TRBJ1-1. CDR3 size: 13 residues. Only the protein sequence is given. CDR1 is LNHNV and CDR2 is YYDKDF in the germline V gene (reference sequence).

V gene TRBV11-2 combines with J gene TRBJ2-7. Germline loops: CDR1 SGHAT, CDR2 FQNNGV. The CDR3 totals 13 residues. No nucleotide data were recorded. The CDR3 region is CASSLTKAYEQYF.